The 22 T cell receptor beta chains reported below all come from one sample, sequenced in a study of Ad26.COV2.S vaccination and SARS-CoV-2 variants. Clones were read by immunoSEQ multiplex PCR, and TCRdb kept only the in-frame ones, dropping some. The sample contains a few hundred thousand clones, 83% of which appear only once. Treatment indicated: around 19 received Ad26.COV2.S at low or high dose, single or two shots; 5 received placebo; per-sample allocation not given. Samples analyzed were those drawn on day 63 after the first vaccine or placebo injection. Specimen: peripheral blood, collected in a trial of Ad26.COV2.S vaccine versus placebo. These receptors all stem from a person between 18 and 65 years old who received the Ad26.COV2.S COVID-19 vaccine or a placebo.

Here the CDR3 reads CASSSITGRNGYTF. CDR3 nucleotides: TGCGCCAGCAGCTCAATTACAGGGAGAAATGGCTACACCTTC. This rearrangement joins TRBV5-1 to TRBJ1-2; TRBD1 is a possible D gene (6 bases). This CDR3 is built from 14 residues. The V gene's germline CDR1 is SGHRS and CDR2 YFSETQ. Trimming took off 3 bases at V and 6 bases at J, with 15 bases between the two ends.

This chain connects TRBV6-2 or TRBV6-3 to TRBJ1-6, with a weak D call TRBD1 (6 bases). V lost 2 bases and J 10 bases, leaving 18 bases between the germline ends. This CDR3 spans 16 amino acids. Germline V gene data show CDR1 as MNHEY and CDR2 as SVGEGT. This chain's CDR3 is CASSYPKGGALSPLHF. CDR3 DNA: TGTGCCAGCAGTTACCCAAAGGGGGGGGCTTTGTCACCCCTCCACTTT.

The chain combines TRBV30 with TRBJ1-1; D gene uncertain. V gave up 1 base and J gave up 8 bases, with 5 bases separating them. The length of the CDR3 is 10 residues. Germline values: CDR1 GTSNPN, CDR2 SVGIG (reference sequence). The CDR3: CAWSDFEAFF. The DNA of the CDR3 is TGTGCCTGGAGTGATTTCGAAGCTTTCTTT.

The gene calls are TRBV3-1 (or the pseudogene TRBV3-2) and TRBJ2-7; 12 bases map to TRBD2. Germline lookup yields CDR1 LGHDT and CDR2 YNNKEL (reference sequence). The length of the CDR3 is 15 residues. V shed 6 bases, J shed 6 bases, and the junction held 9 bases outside the gene matches. The CDR3 DNA reads as TGTGCCAGCAGTATTACTAGCGGGGGGCCCGGCGAGCAGTACTTC. Translating gives CASSITSGGPGEQYF.

The chain employs TRBV5-1 and TRBJ1-1, with 7 bases matching TRBD1. Germline V CDR1 and CDR2: SGHRS, YFSETQ. Trimming cost V 7 bases and J 1 base; bases outside gene matches: 4. The CDR3 length is 13 residues. The CDR3 DNA is TGCGCCAGCTTTGGGACAGAGAACACTGAAGCTTTCTTT. Translating it yields CASFGTENTEAFF.

This rearrangement joins TRBV6-6 to TRBJ1-2; 7 bases are shared with TRBD1. Unmatched junction bases numbered 6, after V lost 2 bases and J lost 0 bases. The CDR3 totals 16 residues. CDR1 MNHNY and CDR2 SVGAGI come from the germline V gene (reference sequence). CDR3 amino acids: CASSYTGDSANYGYTF. The CDR3 nucleotides read TGTGCCAGCAGTTACACGGGGGACAGCGCTAACTATGGCTACACCTTC.

This sequence joins TRBV24-1 and TRBJ1-3; tentative D call: TRBD1 (5 bases). Germline-derived CDR1 and CDR2 are KGHDR and SFDVKD. There are 15 residues in the CDR3. V was cut by 5 bases and J by 4 bases, with 14 bases left in between. CDR3 sequence (DNA): TGTGCCACCAGTGCCCTGCGGGGGAAGGGAAACACCATATATTTT. It yields the protein CATSALRGKGNTIYF.

The chain recombines TRBV11-2 with TRBJ1-4, with a possible D match to TRBD1 (5 bases). V lost 3 bases and J 13 bases, leaving 9 bases between the germline ends. The CDR3 totals 11 residues. Germline V lookup: CDR1 SGHAT, CDR2 FQNNGV. The CDR3 DNA reads as TGTGCCAGCAGCTTGGCCGGGGGACTGTTTTTT. Translated, it gives CASSLAGGLFF.

The rearrangement joins TRBV11-2 to TRBJ1-2; TRBD1 agrees at 7 bases. Germline-derived CDR1 and CDR2 are SGHAT and FQNNGV. The CDR3 covers 15 residues. J gave up 3 bases and V 2 bases, and 6 bases lay outside the gene matches. The CDR3 DNA is TGTGCCAGCAGCTTAACGGGCAGGGGGGACTATGGCTACACCTTC. Encoded protein: CASSLTGRGDYGYTF.

J is TRBJ1-6 and V is TRBV2; 7 nucleotides match TRBD1. CDR1 SNHLY and CDR2 FYNNEI come from the germline V gene. V was clipped by 9 bases and J by 0 bases; unmatched bases: 5. The CDR3 totals 15 residues. CDR3 amino acids: CARTTGSSYNSPLHF. The DNA of the CDR3 is TGTGCCAGGACGACAGGGAGCTCCTATAATTCACCCCTCCACTTT.

The chain has TRBV5-6 and TRBJ2-1; TRBD2 agrees at 9 bases. Germline assignment: CDR1 SGHDT and CDR2 YYEEEE. V was clipped by 2 bases and J by 9 bases; unmatched bases: 9. This CDR3 spans 15 amino acids. CDR3 amino acids: CASSLPAGGPVEQFF. The CDR3 bases are TGTGCCAGCAGCTTACCCGCGGGGGGGCCGGTTGAGCAGTTCTTC.

Written as DNA, the CDR3 is TGTGCCAGCAAAACCTGGGACAGGAACTACAATGAGCAGTTCTTC. Encoded protein: CASKTWDRNYNEQFF. V is TRBV7-8 and J is TRBJ2-1, with TRBD1 matching over 8 bases. The CDR3 contains 15 residues. CDR1 and CDR2 from the germline V gene are SGHVS and FQNEAQ. The J segment lost 3 bases and the V segment lost 7 bases, leaving 8 bases of the junction unmatched.

The chain joins TRBV5-4 to TRBJ2-7; D is possibly TRBD2 (6 bases). CDR3 size: 14 residues. V lost 4 bases and J 6 bases, leaving 17 bases between the germline ends. The V gene's germline CDR1 is SGHNT and CDR2 YYREEE (reference sequence). The CDR3 is CASSPPGDKSEQYF. CDR3 DNA: TGTGCCAGCAGCCCCCCGGGGGATAAATCCGAGCAGTACTTC.

Only one count was recorded for this clone. This chain uses TRBV7-9 with TRBJ1-2; possible D gene TRBD1, 5 bases. Germline CDR1 reads SEHNR; CDR2 reads FQNEAQ (reference sequence). This CDR3 is built from 11 residues. CDR3 sequence: CAHNGGKGYTF. For the CDR3, the DNA is TGTGCGCATAACGGGGGGAAAGGCTACACCTTC.

This chain joins TRBV27 and TRBJ2-4; TRBD1 aligns across 8 bases. The CDR3 is 14 residues long. The germline V gene encodes CDR1 MNHEY and CDR2 SMNVEV (reference sequence). Losses at the gene ends were 4 bases for V and 4 bases for J; bases not matched to a gene: 3. CDR3 nucleotide sequence: TGTGCCAGCAGTTCCTGGGACAGGAAAAACATTCAGTACTTC. This codes for CASSSWDRKNIQYF.

The CDR3 DNA sequence: TGCGCCAGCAGCGGGACAGAGCTTAATCAGCCCCAGCATTTT. Its translation: CASSGTELNQPQHF. The chain couples TRBV4-1 to TRBJ1-5, with 7 bases that match TRBD1. The CDR3 consists of 14 residues. V shed 5 bases and J 4 bases; nucleotides not matched to a gene: 5. Germline-derived CDR1 and CDR2 are MGHRA and YSYEKL.

This clone was observed once. The V gene is TRBV10-3, the J gene TRBJ2-7, with D tentatively TRBD2 (5 bases). The V end lost 7 bases, the J end lost 2 bases, and 12 bases lay between the germline ends. Germline CDR1 is ENHRY and CDR2 is SYGVKD. This CDR3 spans 13 amino acids. The CDR3 DNA follows: TGTGCCATCAATTTCGGGGTAGCCTACGAGCAGTACTTC. Protein: CAINFGVAYEQYF.

Turning to this clone: A much larger clone is a single base away; this may be a read error. The chain employs TRBV11-2 and TRBJ2-3; the D is unclear. V was cut by 1 base and J by 4 bases, with 0 bases left in between. Per the germline V gene, CDR1 is SGHAT and CDR2 is FQNNGV. The CDR3 length is 11 residues. This chain's CDR3 is CASSLADTQYF. The CDR3 region has the DNA TGTGCCAGCAGCTTAGCAGATACGCAGTATTTT.

This clone has just a few counts. The chain couples TRBV7-9 to TRBJ2-5; D may correspond to TRBD1 or TRBD2 (6 bases each). The length of the CDR3 is 14 residues. Looked up from germline, CDR1 is SEHNR and CDR2 is FQNEAQ (reference sequence). Trimming pared 2 bases from V and 6 bases from J, leaving 13 bases between. The CDR3 DNA follows: TGTGCCAGCAGCTTAACGGGGGCTGGGAAGACCCAGTACTTC. Protein sequence: CASSLTGAGKTQYF.

V gene TRBV5-1 combines with J gene TRBJ2-7, with 8 bases lining up with TRBD2. Losses at the gene ends were 7 bases for V and 6 bases for J; bases not matched to a gene: 12. CDR1 and CDR2 from the germline V gene are SGHRS and YFSETQ. CDR3 length equals 14 residues. The DNA for the CDR3 is TGCGCCAGCGCCCGGCGGGAGGTGAGCGGCGAGCAGTACTTC. It translates to CASARREVSGEQYF.

This chain links TRBV5-1 with TRBJ2-2, with TRBD1 as a possible D gene (6 bases). The ends were cut back, 6 bases at V and 6 bases at J, with 21 bases in the middle. Germline loops: CDR1 SGHRS, CDR2 YFSETQ. This CDR3 is 16 amino acids long. This chain's CDR3 is CASTPLQGNVAGELFF. The CDR3, as DNA: TGCGCCAGCACCCCCTTACAGGGTAACGTGGCCGGGGAGCTGTTTTTT. The entire variable domain, with the rest obtained from reference TRBV5-1 and TRBJ2-2, is as follows: KAGVTQTPRYLIKTRGQQVTLSCSPISGHRSVSWYQQTPGQGLQFLFEYFSETQRNKGNFPGRFSGRQFSNSRSEMNVSTLELGDSALYLCASTPLQGNVAGELFFGEGSRLTVL.

This clone was seen a few times. This chain joins TRBV7-3 and TRBJ1-3; 10 positions match TRBD1. The junction had 7 bases not matched to a gene; V was cut back by 5 bases and J by 0 bases. The germline gives CDR1 SGHTA, CDR2 FQGTGA. This CDR3 region has 17 residues. The chain's CDR3 is CASSPRGQGSSGNTIYF. CDR3 nucleotide sequence: TGTGCCAGCAGCCCCCGGGGACAGGGGTCCTCTGGAAACACCATATATTTT.